These 16 T cell receptor beta chains share one sample of origin, sequenced in a study of regulatory T cells in long-lasting Graves disease. The TCR beta library used iRepertoire HTBI primers with Arm-PCR amplification of CDR3. TCRdb re-derived calls from the multiplex PCR reads in MiXCR, one entry per CDR3 protein. The table records around 470,000 distinct CDR3 sequences, less than 15% of them present only once. Described time point: newly diagnosed GD, antithyroid drugs for less than 3 months. The TCR library was prepared using RNA isolated from PBMCs. The sample also formed part of further work on T cells in Graves' hyperthyroidism and ophthalmopathy.

Specimen: peripheral blood mononuclear cells (PBMCs), collected at new diagnosis, from a patient treated with antithyroid drugs. Receptor source: a woman aged 45-60 years with Graves disease.

This clonotype was detected many times. The chain combines TRBV27 with TRBJ2-1; D is unclear. CDR1 and CDR2 (germline): MNHEY, SMNVEV (reference sequence). The CDR3 runs 15 residues. The V end was cut by 2 bases, the J end by 1 base, with 9 bases between. CDR3: CASSLDPVSYNEQFF. The DNA of the CDR3 is TGTGCCAGCAGTTTAGATCCCGTTTCCTACAATGAGCAGTTCTTC.

The V and J genes are TRBV13 and TRBJ2-1, with TRBD1 matching 7 bases. This CDR3 has 13 residues. Looked up from germline, CDR1 is PRHDT and CDR2 is FYEKMQ (reference sequence). With 11 bases clipped from V and 8 bases from J, the junction kept 12 bases outside the gene matches. The CDR3, as DNA: TGTGCCTCCCGGACAGGATCCGATCATGAGCAGTTCTTC. Its protein is CASRTGSDHEQFF.

This clonotype has a count of ten or more. This chain links TRBV29-1 with TRBJ2-5; 7 nucleotides agree with TRBD2. The CDR3 has 13 residues. CDR1 SQVTM and CDR2 ANQGSEA come from the germline V gene. V dropped 4 bases and J dropped 5; count of bases not matched to a gene: 7. CDR3 nucleotides: TGCAGCGTTGGTTCGGGAGGAGGTGAGACCCAGTACTTC. Its protein product is CSVGSGGGETQYF.

The sample holds a few counts of this clonotype. A much more abundant neighbour one base away suggests this may be a read error. V is TRBV12-3 or TRBV12-4 and J is TRBJ2-7; 7 positions match TRBD2. CDR3 length: 14 amino acids. The CDR3 bases are TGTGCCAGCAGCCAAGAAGGCGGGAGCTACGGGCAGTACTTC. It yields the protein CASSQEGGSYGQYF.

This clonotype occurred once. Since a much larger clone is just one base distant, this may be a read error. The J gene is TRBJ2-1, the V gene TRBV5-1; 7 nucleotides match TRBD2. This CDR3 comprises 13 residues. Per the germline V gene, CDR1 is SGHRS and CDR2 is YFSETQ. With V trimmed by 6 bases and J by 8 bases, 8 bases remained unmatched. The CDR3 sequence: CASNRTSEYEQFF. For the CDR3, the DNA is TGCGCCAGCAACCGGACTAGTGAGTATGAGCAGTTCTTC.

V is TRBV9 and J is TRBJ1-6, with D maybe TRBD1 (5 bases). CDR1 and CDR2 (germline): SGDLS, YYNGEE. Trimming cost V 4 bases and J 7 bases, with 12 bases left between them. This CDR3 region has 14 residues. The CDR3 here is CASSQIRGNSPLHF. DNA for the CDR3: TGTGCCAGCAGCCAGATCCGGGGGAATTCACCCCTCCACTTT.

This clonotype was detected many times. This sequence joins TRBV20-1 and TRBJ1-5, with D unclear. This CDR3 is built from 16 residues. Germline-derived CDR1 and CDR2 are DFQATT and SNEGSKA (reference sequence). Trimming stripped 2 bases from V and 0 bases from J, with 14 bases between. The CDR3 here is CSARPSRVYSNQPQHF. CDR3 nucleotide sequence: TGCAGTGCTAGACCGTCCCGGGTGTATAGCAATCAGCCCCAGCATTTT.

Comments on this clonotype: Being one base from a much bigger clone, this may be a read error. The CDR3 region is CALSEDRAINEQFF. In nucleotides, the CDR3 is TGTGCCCTTTCCGAGGACAGGGCCATCAATGAGCAGTTCTTC. The J gene is TRBJ2-1, the V gene TRBV2; 8 nucleotides align to TRBD1. Germline CDR1 SNHLY, CDR2 FYNNEI. The junction had 12 bases not matched to a gene; V was cut back by 11 bases and J by 6 bases. CDR3 length: 14 amino acids.

V usage is TRBV19 and J usage is TRBJ1-1; 7 positions agree with TRBD1. CDR1 and CDR2 (germline): LNHDA, SQIVND (reference sequence). V was pared by 5 bases and J by 4 bases, with 7 bases of the junction left unmatched. The CDR3 sequence is 14 residues long. As DNA, the CDR3 is TGTGCCAGTAGTGTTAGGGGGCGCGGCACTGAAGCTTTCTTT. Its translation: CASSVRGRGTEAFF.

This clonotype was counted many times. The V gene is TRBV6-1, the J gene TRBJ2-7, with 7 positions matching TRBD1. The CDR3 spans 15 residues. Germline CDR1 is MNHNS and CDR2 is SASEGT. V gave up 6 bases and J gave up 0 bases; unmatched junction bases: 8. Here the CDR3 DNA reads TGTGCCAGCAGCCCCGGGACAGCCAACTCCTACGAGCAGTACTTC. Protein product: CASSPGTANSYEQYF.

This clonotype was recorded many times. The V and J genes are TRBV4-1 and TRBJ1-5; TRBD1 matches 7 bases. Unmatched junction bases numbered 4, after V lost 2 bases and J lost 3 bases. CDR1 and CDR2 (germline): MGHRA, YSYEKL. The CDR3 contains 15 residues. The CDR3 bases are TGCGCCAGCAGCCAAAGACAGGGTCCCAATCAGCCCCAGCATTTT. Its protein product is CASSQRQGPNQPQHF.

The sample holds many counts of this clonotype. V gene TRBV11-2 combines with J gene TRBJ1-2, with TRBD1 identical over 9 bases. The CDR3 extends over 13 amino acids. V shed 8 bases, J shed 4 bases, and the junction held 5 bases outside the gene matches. Germline V gene data show CDR1 as SGHAT and CDR2 as FQNNGV. This chain's CDR3 is CASDGQGTYGYTF. In DNA, the CDR3 is TGTGCCAGCGACGGACAGGGGACCTATGGCTACACCTTC.

This chain uses TRBV20-1 with TRBJ1-2, with 8 nucleotides matching TRBD1. CDR1 and CDR2 (germline): DFQATT, SNEGSKA (reference sequence). The CDR3 extends over 14 amino acids. V trimming: 4 bases; J trimming: 4 bases; junction bases outside the gene matches: 8. The CDR3 sequence is CSAIQGDVGYGYTF. DNA of the CDR3: TGCAGTGCTATACAGGGGGACGTTGGCTATGGCTACACCTTC.

The chain joins TRBV20-1 to TRBJ1-5; TRBD1 matches at 7 bases. The CDR3 has 16 amino acids. The germline V gene has CDR1 DFQATT and CDR2 SNEGSKA (reference sequence). The V and J ends lost 6 bases and 2 bases, in that order; junction bases with no gene match: 13. The CDR3 nucleotides read TGCAGTGCCACTCGGAAGGGGGCATCTGGCAATCAGCCCCAGCATTTT. It translates to CSATRKGASGNQPQHF.

This clonotype was counted many times. The V and J genes are TRBV27 and TRBJ1-1, with TRBD1 as a possible D gene (6 bases). The V gene lost 6 bases and the J gene lost 3 bases, with 14 bases spanning the gap. The length of the CDR3 is 14 residues. The V gene's germline CDR1 is MNHEY and CDR2 SMNVEV (reference sequence). The chain's CDR3 is CASSAPQGDTEAFF. The DNA for the CDR3 is TGTGCCAGCAGCGCTCCACAGGGAGACACTGAAGCTTTCTTT.

Concerning this clonotype itself: Given a far larger clone just one base away, this is likely a sequencing read error. The chain recombines TRBV28 with TRBJ2-1; 11 bases agree with TRBD2. CDR3 size: 17 residues. Germline trimming cut 3 bases from V and 10 bases from J; bases unmatched to any gene: 14. CDR1 and CDR2 from the germline V gene are MDHEN and SYDVKM. The CDR3 nucleotides read TGTGCCAGCAGTTTTCCGGAGGGGACTAGCGGAGGGTACGAGCAGTTCTTC. Encoded protein: CASSFPEGTSGGYEQFF.